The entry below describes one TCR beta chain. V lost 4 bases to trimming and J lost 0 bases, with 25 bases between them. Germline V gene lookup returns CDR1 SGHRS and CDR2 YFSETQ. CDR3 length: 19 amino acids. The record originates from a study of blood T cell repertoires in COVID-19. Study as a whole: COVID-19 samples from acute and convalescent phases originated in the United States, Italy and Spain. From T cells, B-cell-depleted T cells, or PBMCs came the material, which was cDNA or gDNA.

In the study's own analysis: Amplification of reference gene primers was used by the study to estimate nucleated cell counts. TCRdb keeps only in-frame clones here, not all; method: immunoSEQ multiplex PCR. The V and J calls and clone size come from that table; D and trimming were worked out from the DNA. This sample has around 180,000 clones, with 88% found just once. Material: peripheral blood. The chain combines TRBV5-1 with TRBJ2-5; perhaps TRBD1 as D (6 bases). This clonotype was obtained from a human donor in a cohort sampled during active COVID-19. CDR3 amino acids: CASSPITDSAFGDQETQYF. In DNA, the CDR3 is TGCGCCAGCAGCCCCATTACGGACAGCGCTTTTGGGGACCAAGAGACCCAGTACTTC.